This is a list of T cell receptor beta chains from one sample in a study of cytomegalovirus exposure and HLA in healthy donors. Only in-frame clones appear in the TCRdb table, and some are missing; sequencing was by immunoSEQ multiplex PCR. Among around 240,000 clones, 82% were seen once, and the ten largest hold 4.5% to 6%. The sequenced sample consisted of PBMCs. The receptor set was obtained from a middle-aged woman in good health and CMV-seropositive. Each CDR3 is given with its conserved first and last residue. A D gene is named only where the DNA matches it firmly. Expanded clones get a size class; other rows say once, few or many, or leave the size out.

cdr3_aa cdr3_nt j_call v_call d_call cdr3_length clone_size
CSVTETGGDEKLFF TGCAGCGTTACCGAGACAGGGGGAGATGAAAAACTGTTTTTT TRBJ1-4 TRBV29-1 TRBD1 14 -
CASSPLLGVECEQYF TGTGCCAGCAGCCCACTACTGGGTGTGGAGTGCGAGCAGTACTTC TRBJ2-7 TRBV7-6 - 15 -
CASSEPGLAGPYNEQFF TGTGCCAGCAGCGAGCCGGGACTAGCGGGTCCCTACAATGAGCAGTTCTTC TRBJ2-1 TRBV21-1 - 17 -
CASSPRLNQPQHF TGTGCCAGCAGCCCCCGACTCAATCAGCCCCAGCATTTT TRBJ1-5 TRBV9 - 13 -
CASSRTSVNTGELFF TGTGCCAGCAGCCGGACTAGCGTGAACACCGGGGAGCTGTTTTTT TRBJ2-2 TRBV11-2 TRBD2 15 few
CASSQDVTGLPLHF TGTGCCAGCAGCCAAGATGTTACGGGGTTACCCCTCCACTTT TRBJ1-6 TRBV4-2 - 14 -
CASSVDVMRNTEAFF TGTGCCAGCAGCGTAGACGTCATGCGGAACACTGAAGCTTTCTTT TRBJ1-1 TRBV9 - 15 few
CASSNKLAGAYEQYF TGTGCCAGTAGTAATAAACTAGCGGGAGCCTACGAGCAGTACTTC TRBJ2-7 TRBV19 TRBD2 15 -
CASSWTSGSAETQYF TGTGCCAGCTCATGGACTAGCGGGAGCGCGGAGACCCAGTACTTC TRBJ2-5 TRBV18 TRBD2 15 -
CASSVAVRGTDLQETQYF TGTGCCAGCAGCGTAGCTGTGAGGGGGACGGACCTCCAAGAGACCCAGTACTTC TRBJ2-5 TRBV9 - 18 -
CATNNRGANYGYTF TGTGCCACCAACAACAGGGGCGCTAACTATGGCTACACCTTC TRBJ1-2 TRBV19 TRBD1 14 -
CASSLSLYGDTEAFF TGCGCCAGCAGCTTGTCGCTTTACGGGGACACTGAAGCTTTCTTT TRBJ1-1 TRBV5-1 - 15 -
CASSFAGPYEQYF TGTGCCAGCAGTTTTGCGGGCCCCTACGAGCAGTACTTC TRBJ2-7 TRBV27 - 13 few
CASSGRQWSYEQYF TGTGCCAGCAGTGGGAGACAGTGGTCCTACGAGCAGTACTTC TRBJ2-7 TRBV2 - 14 -
CASRRDSGATNEKLFF TGTGCCAGCAGACGGGACAGCGGCGCAACTAATGAAAAACTGTTTTTT TRBJ1-4 TRBV2 TRBD1 16 -
CAISESAGGPTDTQYF TGTGCCATCAGTGAGTCGGCCGGGGGGCCGACAGATACGCAGTATTTT TRBJ2-3 TRBV10-3 - 16 few
CSVAPSAAYEQYF TGCAGCGTTGCGCCTAGCGCCGCGTACGAGCAGTACTTC TRBJ2-7 TRBV29-1 - 13 -
CASSEQAATNEKLFF TGTGCCAGTAGTGAGCAGGCAGCAACTAATGAAAAACTGTTTTTT TRBJ1-4 TRBV19 - 15 -
CASSSTGTETQYF TGTGCCAGCAGCTCGACAGGGACCGAGACCCAGTACTTC TRBJ2-5 TRBV7-6 TRBD1 13 -
CASSRGGLSYNEQFF TGCGCCAGCAGCCGAGGGGGCTTATCCTACAATGAGCAGTTCTTC TRBJ2-1 TRBV5-1 TRBD1 15 -
CASSSVGGLRGYTF TGTGCCAGCAGCTCCGTAGGGGGCTTACGAGGCTACACCTTC TRBJ1-2 TRBV6-5 TRBD1 14 -
CASSVDVSGGGYTF TGTGCCAGCAGCGTAGACGTATCGGGAGGCGGCTACACCTTC TRBJ1-2 TRBV9 - 14 -
CASRMGQGTQYF TGTGCCAGTAGGATGGGACAGGGTACGCAGTATTTT TRBJ2-3 TRBV19 TRBD1 12 -
CASSLGLTGQTEAFF TGTGCCAGCAGCTTGGGACTGACAGGGCAGACTGAAGCTTTCTTT TRBJ1-1 TRBV5-4 TRBD1 15 -
CASSRGGGETQYF TGTGCCAGCAGCCGGGGTGGTGGAGAGACCCAGTACTTC TRBJ2-5 TRBV7-9 - 13 -
CASTGAFTDTQYF TGTGCCAGCACCGGAGCTTTCACAGATACGCAGTATTTT TRBJ2-3 TRBV9 - 13 -
CASSLAGAYSGNTIYF TGTGCCAGCAGCTTAGCTGGGGCCTACTCTGGAAACACCATATATTTT TRBJ1-3 TRBV7-9 - 16 -
CASSHNTGVRGYTF TGCGCCAGCAGCCACAATACCGGGGTCCGGGGCTACACCTTC TRBJ1-2 TRBV4-3 - 14 -
CSVGWDRVQNTGELFF TGCAGCGTTGGCTGGGACAGGGTCCAGAACACCGGGGAGCTGTTTTTT TRBJ2-2 TRBV29-1 TRBD1 16 -
CASSKKYYGSETQYF TGTGCCAGCAGCAAAAAGTACTACGGGAGCGAGACCCAGTACTTC TRBJ2-5 TRBV21-1 - 15 -
CASSDSTSGRTDTQYF TGCGCCAGCAGCGATTCGACTAGCGGAAGGACAGATACGCAGTATTTT TRBJ2-3 TRBV5-1 TRBD2 16 -
CASSMFGQGGNTEAFF TGTGCCAGTAGTATGTTTGGGCAGGGCGGGAACACTGAAGCTTTCTTT TRBJ1-1 TRBV19 - 16 -
CASSLGRGAYEQYF TGTGCCAGCAGCTTAGGCCGGGGGGCCTACGAGCAGTACTTC TRBJ2-7 TRBV11-3 TRBD2 14 -
CAIRLLAGGITGELFF TGTGCCATCAGACTACTAGCGGGAGGGATCACCGGGGAGCTGTTTTTT TRBJ2-2 TRBV10-3 TRBD2 16 -
CASSDWRGGGETQYF TGTGCCAGCAGCGATTGGAGAGGGGGAGGGGAGACCCAGTACTTC TRBJ2-5 TRBV7-2 - 15 -
CASEGTGGVNLPQHF TGTGCCAGCGAGGGTACAGGGGGCGTAAATTTACCCCAGCATTTT TRBJ1-5 TRBV2 TRBD1 15 -
CASRDGQGNYGYTF TGTGCCAGCAGGGATGGACAGGGAAACTATGGCTACACCTTC TRBJ1-2 TRBV6-5 TRBD1 14 -
CSVDGGGSYEQYF TGCAGCGTTGATGGGGGGGGCTCCTACGAGCAGTACTTC TRBJ2-7 TRBV29-1 TRBD2 13 -
CASSLAPRNTEAFF TGTGCCAGCAGCTTGGCCCCCAGGAACACTGAAGCTTTCTTT TRBJ1-1 TRBV5-4 - 14 -
CASSPYRGPSYEQYF TGTGCCAGCAGTCCATACAGGGGTCCCTCCTACGAGCAGTACTTC TRBJ2-7 TRBV27 TRBD1 15 once
CAISGGANTEAFF TGTGCCATCAGCGGGGGAGCGAACACTGAAGCTTTCTTT TRBJ1-1 TRBV10-3 - 13 -
CATGHLNYGYTF TGTGCCACCGGACACTTAAACTATGGCTACACCTTC TRBJ1-2 TRBV28 - 12 -
CASSLEGTMRSYGYTF TGTGCCAGCAGCTTAGAGGGGACAATGCGGAGCTATGGCTACACCTTC TRBJ1-2 TRBV7-2 - 16 -
CASSFGPRSGNTGELFF TGTGCCAGCAGCTTCGGCCCACGTTCGGGGAACACCGGGGAGCTGTTTTTT TRBJ2-2 TRBV7-2 - 17 -
CASSLAGDFLLRDF TGTGCCAGCAGCTTGGCGGGGGACTTTCTTTTAAGGGATTTT TRBJ1-3 TRBV5-4 - 14 few
CASSLVYTGGQETQYF TGTGCTAGCAGCTTAGTATATACAGGGGGTCAAGAGACCCAGTACTTC TRBJ2-5 TRBV7-7 TRBD1 16 -
CASSLATASYNEQFF TGCGCCAGCAGCTTGGCGACAGCCTCCTACAATGAGCAGTTCTTC TRBJ2-1 TRBV5-1 - 15 -
CASSRGVRGRAGELFF TGTGCCAGCAGCAGGGGGGTGAGGGGGCGCGCCGGGGAGCTGTTTTTT TRBJ2-2 TRBV7-2 - 16 -
CASRDTNTGELFF TGTGCCAGCCGGGACACGAACACCGGGGAGCTGTTTTTT TRBJ2-2 TRBV6-5 - 13 -
CASSPGQISNQPQHF TGTGCCAGCTCTCCTGGACAGATTAGCAATCAGCCCCAGCATTTT TRBJ1-5 TRBV18 - 15 -
CAWSEGLAGAEQYF TGTGCCTGGAGTGAAGGGCTAGCGGGAGCGGAGCAGTACTTC TRBJ2-7 TRBV30 TRBD2 14 -
CAISEDQGYGYTF TGTGCCATCAGTGAGGACCAGGGCTATGGCTACACCTTC TRBJ1-2 TRBV10-3 - 13 -
CASRGRGQDEQYF TGTGCCAGTAGGGGCAGGGGGCAGGACGAGCAGTACTTC TRBJ2-7 TRBV19 TRBD1 13 -
CASSPRLPRGTGELFF TGTGCCAGCAGCCCTCGCTTACCTAGGGGCACCGGGGAGCTGTTTTTT TRBJ2-2 TRBV14 - 16 -
CASSYATDSSYNEQFF TGTGCCAGCAGTTACGCGACAGATAGCTCCTACAATGAGCAGTTCTTC TRBJ2-1 TRBV6-5 - 16 -
CASSTRQTFSNQPQHF TGTGCCAGTAGTACTCGACAGACGTTTAGCAATCAGCCCCAGCATTTT TRBJ1-5 TRBV19 - 16 -